A single sample gave rise to the 17 T cell receptor beta chains below, sequenced in a study of T cell clonality in common variable immunodeficiency. Measured with immunoSEQ multiplex PCR; TCRdb has only the in-frame clones, and not every one. The sample counts around 57,000 clones, none seen once; the ten largest own 3% to 3.5%. Sample: peripheral blood mononuclear cells. All receptors derive from a person aged 18 to 70 in good health.

This clone was counted at least ten times. The read falls 3 residues short of the CDR3 end, and the missing part is taken from the germline J gene. This chain joins TRBV20-1 and TRBJ2-1; 16 nucleotides match TRBD2. The CDR3 sequence is 15 residues long. V lost 5 bases and J lost 6; bases outside the gene matches: 4. CDR1 DFQATT and CDR2 SNEGSKA come from the germline V gene (reference sequence). This CDR3 is CSAGTSGRGGNEQFF. The sequenced CDR3 bases are TGCAGTGCTGGGACTAGCGGGAGGGGGGGCAATGAG.

The sample holds many counts of this clone. Read coverage stops 3 residues before the CDR3 terminus; the germline J gene supplies the remainder. The genes are TRBV5-4 and TRBJ2-7; 14 nucleotides match TRBD2. CDR1 is SGHNT, CDR2 YYREEE, per germline (reference sequence). CDR3 length: 14 residues. V lost 4 bases to trimming and J lost 5 bases; unmatched junction nucleotides: 2. The CDR3 loop is CASSGGLAGDEQYF. The CDR3 bases that were read are TGTGCCAGCAGCGGGGGACTAGCGGGAGACGAG.

This clone was counted a few times. The read finishes 3 residues shy of the CDR3 end, and the germline J gene is used to complete it. V gene TRBV19 combines with J gene TRBJ1-5; 11 bases fit TRBD1. The CDR3 is made up of 14 amino acids. The germline V gene has CDR1 LNHDA and CDR2 SQIVND (reference sequence). Trimming removed 6 bases from V and 7 bases from J; junction bases left unmatched: 5. The CDR3 DNA, read in part, is TGTGCCAGTAGCGGGACAGGGGGACCGCAGCCC. Amino acids: CASSGTGGPQP. The complete CDR3 reads CASSGTGGPQPQHF.

In this sample, this clone turned up many times. The observed sequence ends 3 residues before the CDR3 terminus, with the missing tail filled in from the germline J gene. The rearrangement uses TRBV2 and TRBJ1-1, with 7 bases that match TRBD1. The CDR3 extends over 14 amino acids. Per the germline V gene, CDR1 is SNHLY and CDR2 is FYNNEI. J lost 3 bases, V lost 3 bases, and 4 bases had no gene match. This CDR3 is CASSELQGYTEAFF. CDR3 bases read: TGTGCCAGCAGTGAGTTACAGGGGTACACTGAA.

This clone was counted at least ten times. The read stops 3 residues short of the end of the CDR3; the missing end is completed from the germline J gene. This chain connects TRBV18 to TRBJ2-5; 7 bases line up with TRBD1. The CDR3 spans 15 residues. Germline V lookup: CDR1 KGHSH, CDR2 LQKENI. J lost 4 bases, V lost 5 bases, and 10 bases had no gene match. The CDR3 DNA, read in part, is TGTGCCAGCTCAGTACCTCGGGACAGAGCAGAGACC. The encoded protein is CASSVPRDRAET. In full, the CDR3 is CASSVPRDRAETQYF.

This clone has at least ten counts. The CDR3 bases that were read are TGCGCCAGCAGCTTCAACGACAGGGGCAACAATGAG. The encoded protein is CASSFNDRGNNE. The whole CDR3 reads CASSFNDRGNNEQFF. The J gene is TRBJ2-1, the V gene TRBV5-1, with 8 bases aligning to TRBD1. The read falls 3 residues short of the CDR3 end, and the missing part is taken from the germline J gene. Per germline, CDR1 SGHRS and CDR2 YFSETQ. V was clipped by 2 bases and J by 5 bases; unmatched bases: 6. The CDR3 is 15 residues long.

This clone has at least ten counts. The CDR3 extends 3 residues past the end of the read, so its final part is completed from the germline J gene. The J gene is TRBJ2-3, the V gene TRBV5-6; TRBD2 is a possible D gene (5 bases). Trimming removed 4 bases at V and 0 bases at J, with 12 bases between. Germline V gene data show CDR1 as SGHDT and CDR2 as YYEEEE. The CDR3 spans 15 residues. CDR3 region: CASSIAGGSTDTQYF. CDR3 DNA (partial): TGTGCCAGCAGCATCGCCGGCGGGAGCACAGATACG.

This clone was counted many times. The read ends 3 residues before the CDR3 terminus; that terminus is restored from the germline J gene. The genes are TRBV14 and TRBJ2-3; TRBD2 matches at 7 bases. V shed 2 bases and J 5 bases; nucleotides not matched to a gene: 7. The CDR3 consists of 15 residues. Germline V gene lookup returns CDR1 SGHDN and CDR2 FVKESK. The sequenced part of the CDR3 DNA is TGTGCCAGCAGCCAAAGCGGGACCCGGAAAGATACG. It codes for CASSQSGTRKDT. The entire CDR3 reads CASSQSGTRKDTQYF.

There are many counts of this clone. One end of the junction does not line up with germline, which may come from a read error. Read data end 3 residues before the CDR3 end; the end is taken from the germline J gene. The chain joins TRBV30 to TRBJ2-1, with a tentative D call TRBD2 (6 bases). The CDR3 spans 12 residues. Germline V CDR1 and CDR2: GTSNPN, SVGIG (reference sequence). The CDR3 DNA, read in part, is TGCGGGTTAGCGGAATCCTACAATGAG. It encodes CGLAESYNE. The complete CDR3 sequence is CGLAESYNEQFF.

Many counts were recorded for this clone. The read falls 3 residues short of the CDR3 end, and the missing part is taken from the germline J gene. The V and J genes are TRBV6-1 and TRBJ1-1; weak D call: TRBD1 (6 bases). V shed 3 bases and J shed 1 base, with 15 bases lying between them. This CDR3 contains 16 residues. Germline V gene lookup returns CDR1 MNHNS and CDR2 SASEGT. The CDR3 spells CASSEDPLGANTEAFF. The covered CDR3 bases are TGTGCCAGCAGTGAGGACCCCCTGGGGGCGAACACTGAA.

Only a few counts were recorded for this clone. This chain's CDR3 is CASSLGRGPWDTEAFF. The covered CDR3 bases are TGTGCCAGCAGCTTAGGCAGGGGCCCTTGGGACACTGAA. The rearrangement links TRBV13 to TRBJ1-1; TRBD1 might be the D (6 bases). The read falls 3 residues short of the CDR3 end, and the missing part is taken from the germline J gene. The ends were cut back, 0 bases at V and 3 bases at J, with 14 bases in the middle. The germline gives CDR1 PRHDT, CDR2 FYEKMQ (reference sequence). This CDR3 comprises 16 residues. Full variable domain (rest looked up from reference TRBV13 and TRBJ1-1): AAGVIQSPRHLIKEKRETATLKCYPIPRHDTVYWYQQGPGQDPQFLISFYEKMQSDKGSIPDRFSAQQFSDYHSELNMSSLELGDSALYFCASSLGRGPWDTEAFFGQGTRLTVV.

This clone was observed a handful of times. This may stem from a read error, because a much larger clone lies one nucleotide away. With the read ending 3 residues before the CDR3 end, the germline J gene is used to fill in that end. The identical CDR3 is also encoded by other nucleotide sequences in the sample. The chain has TRBV30 and TRBJ1-3, with D unclear. The germline gives CDR1 GTSNPN, CDR2 SVGIG (reference sequence). This CDR3 spans 12 amino acids. Incomplete CDR3 DNA: TGTGCCTCGACTAAAGGTGGAAACACA. This sequence encodes CASTKGGNT. In full, the CDR3 reads CASTKGGNTIYF.

This clone was found many times. The CDR3 loop reads CSVYQGGYTF. Incomplete CDR3 DNA: TGCAGCGTCTACCAGGGTGGC. The chain uses TRBV29-1 and TRBJ1-2; maybe TRBD1 (5 bases). The read stops 3 residues short of the end of the CDR3; the missing end is completed from the germline J gene. Germline V lookup: CDR1 SQVTM, CDR2 ANQGSEA. The CDR3 sequence is 10 residues long. V lost 6 bases to trimming and J lost 7 bases, with 9 bases between them.

With regard to this clone: The read terminates 3 residues before the CDR3 end, so the remaining end is supplied by the germline J gene. The chain couples TRBV18 to TRBJ1-1, with a tentative D call TRBD1 (5 bases). V was trimmed by 5 bases and J by 0 bases, leaving 7 bases between them. The V gene's germline CDR1 is KGHSH and CDR2 LQKENI. CDR3 length: 13 amino acids. CDR3 sequence: CASSSTVNTEAFF. Partial CDR3 DNA: TGTGCCAGCTCATCGACAGTGAACACTGAA.

This clone appeared many times. The missing CDR3 end, 3 residues past where the read stops, is filled in from the germline J gene. The chain uses TRBV5-1 and TRBJ1-1; 7 nucleotides match TRBD1. V dropped 3 bases and J dropped 5; count of bases not matched to a gene: 10. The CDR3 extends over 15 amino acids. The germline CDR1 and CDR2 sequences are SGHRS and YFSETQ. The sequenced part of the CDR3 DNA is TGCGCCAGCAGCTCGGGACAGACCAGTGGGACTGAA. It yields the protein CASSSGQTSGTE. The full CDR3 sequence reads CASSSGQTSGTEAFF.

This clone was detected many times. The CDR3 end lies 3 residues beyond the end of the read and is filled in from the germline J gene. The chain employs TRBV7-2 and TRBJ2-7, with D possibly being TRBD2 (7 bases). The CDR3 contains 15 residues. Trimming took 0 bases from V and 3 from J, leaving 12 bases between them. Per germline, CDR1 SGHTA and CDR2 FQGNSA. Here the CDR3 reads CASSLARGGGYEQYF. CDR3 DNA (partial): TGTGCCAGCAGCTTAGCACGAGGGGGGGGCTACGAG. Complete variable domain (other parts from reference TRBV7-2 and TRBJ2-7): GAGVSQSPSNKVTEKGKDVELRCDPISGHTALYWYRQSLGQGLEFLIYFQGNSAPDKSGLPSDRFSAERTGGSVSTLTIQRTQQEDSAVYLCASSLARGGGYEQYFGPGTRLTVT.

This clone was counted at least ten times. With the read ending 3 residues before the CDR3 end, the germline J gene is used to fill in that end. The J gene is TRBJ2-2, the V gene TRBV6-4; TRBD2 matches 9 bases. Trimming took 1 base from V and 3 from J; bases not matched to a gene: 6. Germline CDR1 and CDR2: MRHNA and SNTAGT. The CDR3 consists of 17 residues. The sequenced CDR3 bases are TGTGCCAGCAGTGACTTTTCGCGCGGGGGGGACACCGGGGAG. This codes for CASSDFSRGGDTGE. In full, the CDR3 is CASSDFSRGGDTGELFF.